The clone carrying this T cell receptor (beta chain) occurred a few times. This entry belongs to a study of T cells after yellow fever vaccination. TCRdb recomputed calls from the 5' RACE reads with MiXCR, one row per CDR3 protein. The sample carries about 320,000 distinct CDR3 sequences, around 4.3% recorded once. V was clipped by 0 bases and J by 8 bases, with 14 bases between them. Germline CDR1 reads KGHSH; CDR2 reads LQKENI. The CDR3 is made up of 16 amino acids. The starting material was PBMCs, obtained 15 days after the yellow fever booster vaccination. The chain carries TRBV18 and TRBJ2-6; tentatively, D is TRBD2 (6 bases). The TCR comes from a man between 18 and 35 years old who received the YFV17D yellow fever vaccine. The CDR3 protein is CASSPPIAGSPNVLTF. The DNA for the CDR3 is TGTGCCAGCTCACCACCGATTGCGGGAAGTCCCAACGTCCTGACTTTC.